The 11 T cell receptor beta chains in this list originate from one sample, sequenced in a study of blood T cell repertoires in COVID-19. Clones were read by immunoSEQ multiplex PCR, and TCRdb kept only the in-frame ones, dropping some. The sample has fewer than 250,000 clones, around nine tenths seen once. Sample: peripheral blood. The receptor source for this set is a man in his sixties with acute or convalescent COVID-19.

This chain connects TRBV7-6 to TRBJ2-7; D is perhaps TRBD1 (7 bases). Trimming stripped 5 bases from V and 7 bases from J, with 21 bases between. The CDR3 is 15 amino acids. Germline lookup yields CDR1 SGHVS and CDR2 FNYEAQ. The CDR3 protein is CASSPRATGAGEQYF. The DNA of the CDR3 is TGTGCCAGCAGCCCCCGGGCCACAGGGGCGGGGGAGCAGTACTTC.

The V and J genes are TRBV4-1 and TRBJ1-2; TRBD1 agrees at 7 bases. The V and J ends lost 1 base and 0 bases, in that order; junction bases with no gene match: 2. Per the germline V gene, CDR1 is MGHRA and CDR2 is YSYEKL. This CDR3 is built from 15 residues. CDR3 sequence reads: CASSQVGTANYGYTF. The CDR3 DNA follows: TGCGCCAGCAGCCAAGTCGGGACAGCTAACTATGGCTACACCTTC.

This clone was detected only a few times. CDR3 nucleotides: TGTGCCAGCAGCGTACGGTCCGGACAGGGGACAGGAAACACCATATATTTT. This translates into CASSVRSGQGTGNTIYF. V is TRBV9 and J is TRBJ1-3; TRBD1 agrees at 9 bases. CDR1 is SGDLS, CDR2 YYNGEE, per germline. V was pared by 1 base and J by 4 bases, with 9 bases of the junction left unmatched. The CDR3 loop spans 17 amino acids.

This clone occurred once. The rearrangement links TRBV19 to TRBJ1-4; D unresolved. CDR1 is LNHDA and CDR2 is SQIVND in the germline V gene (reference sequence). V shed 6 bases and J shed 0 bases, with 17 bases lying between them. The CDR3 is 17 residues long. The CDR3 region has the DNA TGTGCCAGTAGACCCGGAGGCGTGGGGTCAACTAATGAAAAACTGTTTTTT. Protein product: CASRPGGVGSTNEKLFF.

V gene TRBV14 combines with J gene TRBJ1-6; D is possibly TRBD1 (5 bases). Between the trimmed V and J ends, which lost 0 bases and 7 bases, there was a span of 13 bases. There are 16 residues in the CDR3. CDR1 is SGHDN and CDR2 is FVKESK in the germline V gene. As DNA, the CDR3 is TGTGCCAGCAGCCAAGATACCCCCAGGGCAAATTCACCCCTCCACTTT. Translation: CASSQDTPRANSPLHF.

CDR3 residues: CASSQRGAPGQGTAFF. In DNA, the CDR3 is TGTGCCAGCAGCCAAAGGGGGGCTCCGGGACAGGGCACAGCTTTCTTT. The chain uses TRBV3-1 (or the pseudogene TRBV3-2) and TRBJ1-1; 9 nucleotides match TRBD1. J lost 10 bases, V lost 2 bases, and 14 bases had no gene match. Germline V gives CDR1 LGHDT, CDR2 YNNKEL (reference sequence). This CDR3 comprises 16 residues.

The V gene is TRBV19, the J gene TRBJ2-1; possible D gene TRBD2, 6 bases. CDR3 length: 16 amino acids. V was clipped by 4 bases and J by 0 bases, with 13 bases between them. CDR1 LNHDA and CDR2 SQIVND come from the germline V gene (reference sequence). CDR3 residues: CASSTGLQSSYNEQFF. In DNA form, the CDR3 reads TGTGCCAGTAGTACGGGACTTCAAAGCTCCTACAATGAGCAGTTCTTC. The full variable domain, with the rest looked up from reference TRBV19 and TRBJ2-1, is DGGITQSPKYLFRKEGQNVTLSCEQNLNHDAMYWYRQDPGQGLRLIYYSQIVNDFQKGDIAEGYSVSREKKESFPLTVTSAQKNPTAFYLCASSTGLQSSYNEQFFGPGTRLTVL.

The rearrangement joins TRBV28 to TRBJ1-4, with TRBD1 matching over 7 bases. V trimming: 5 bases; J trimming: 2 bases; junction bases outside the gene matches: 17. Germline CDR1 MDHEN, CDR2 SYDVKM. The CDR3 contains 19 residues. The CDR3 here is CASSPKQGRTFPTNEKLFF. The CDR3 DNA is TGTGCCAGCAGTCCAAAACAGGGGAGGACCTTTCCTACTAATGAAAAACTGTTTTTT.

This sequence joins TRBV10-2 and TRBJ1-3; D might be TRBD1 (6 bases). V lost 6 bases and J lost 8, with 23 bases in between. CDR3 length equals 16 residues. Germline loops: CDR1 WSHSY, CDR2 SAAADI. CDR3 nucleotide sequence: TGCGCCAGCAGAACAGACCCGACAGGTCCGAGGGACACCATATATTTT. Translating it yields CASRTDPTGPRDTIYF.

The chain couples TRBV5-6 to TRBJ2-3, with D tentatively TRBD1 (5 bases). Germline assignment: CDR1 SGHDT and CDR2 YYEEEE. The germline V and J ends were trimmed by 5 bases and 0 bases, with 13 bases remaining between them. The CDR3 runs to 15 residues. The CDR3 protein is CASSPTGSSTDTQYF. In nucleotides, the CDR3 is TGTGCCAGCAGTCCCACAGGTTCTAGCACAGATACGCAGTATTTT.

The chain links TRBV11-2 to TRBJ2-7, with 8 bases matching TRBD2. The CDR3 runs 15 residues. V shed 0 bases, J shed 6 bases, and the junction held 7 bases outside the gene matches. The germline CDR1 and CDR2 sequences are SGHAT and FQNNGV. In nucleotides, the CDR3 is TGTGCCAGCAGCTTAGATCTCGGGGGGGGAGTCGAGCAGTACTTC. As protein: CASSLDLGGGVEQYF.